The text below deals with one TCR beta chain. This clone was detected once. It has no known antigen specificity. No base quality information exists; no much larger clone differs at one position. Participants in the prospective study were aged roughly 18 to 95 years, lived in 24 United States geographic areas, and enrolled through a virtual design. In the prospective study, cohorts were assigned on the basis of participant-reported clinical history obtained from a screening survey and a study questionnaire. ImmuneRACE Cohort 3 recovered participants were defined by two consecutive negative NP/OP PCR tests, healthcare professional clearance, or symptom resolution. Each participant in the prospective study had whole blood, serum and a nasopharyngeal or oropharyngeal swab collected by mobile phlebotomists. Participants in the prospective study had the option to provide additional blood draws and questionnaires over a 2-month period. Before DNA extraction, blood samples from the prospective study were shipped at room temperature or frozen.

TCRbeta CDR3 regions were amplified from genomic DNA by means of the immunoSEQ Assay, a bias-controlled multiplex PCR. From the authors' description of their analysis: The number of nucleated cells in each sample was estimated from the amplification of reference gene primers within the assay. To quantify the absolute abundance of each unique TCRbeta CDR3 rearrangement, sequence reads were collapsed and filtered. For each sample, productive Simpson clonality was calculated as the square root of Simpson's diversity index over productive rearrangements. TCRdb holds this immuneACCESS table with in-frame rearrangements only. Some clones are missing; in checked studies, unresolved V genes explain under half, and the rest has no known cause. That table furnishes V, J and clone size, whereas the DNA furnished D and trimming. The sample table shows about 440,000 clones, and roughly 88% are seen once. The top ten hold 0.6% to 0.7% of the sample.

CDR1 and CDR2 are read off the germline V gene as SGHVS and FQNEAQ. V is shortened by 4 bases, J by 5 bases, and the region joining them spans 6 bases. The CDR3 holds 12 amino acids from the cysteine to the phenylalanine. Just the 36-base CDR3 DNA is kept, in frame starting at base 1. This sample is drawn from a study of blood T cell repertoires in COVID-19 (dated by TCRdb to 2018 to 2020). Study-wide context: The collaborator samples originated in the United States, Italy and Spain and spanned the acute and convalescent phases of COVID-19. The material from the prospective study consisted of cDNA or gDNA derived from T cells, B-cell-depleted T cells, or PBMCs. The repertoires were released in a freely available public database intended as a resource for research on the immune response to SARS-CoV-2. Nearly every sample came with metadata listing a de-identified subject ID, COVID-19 status, age in years and sex. Deeply sampled blood TCRbeta repertoires from subjects exposed to, actively infected with, or recovered from COVID-19 were included in the dataset. The samples were drawn from the first 160 participants of the ongoing ImmuneRACE study and from 1,254 subjects provided by 6 global collaborators. Where available, HLA class I and class II types were taken from metadata supplied by the sample provider and were not determined by assay-based typing. Broader findings and caveats from the paper: The amount of clinical and demographic metadata varied by source and participant and was provided uncurated.

Material for sequencing was PBMCs or T cells enriched from blood (not recorded which). The receptor's source is a man aged 18 to 30 who had recovered from COVID-19. This sequence uses TRBV7-8 and TRBJ1-5; the D gene is perhaps TRBD1, on 5 matching bases. The DNA is TGTGCCAGCAGCTCGGGGGATCAGCCCCAGCATTTT. Its protein product is CASSSGDQPQHF.